This note documents a single T cell receptor beta chain sequence. This specimen comes from a study of blood T cell repertoires in COVID-19. The V and J ends lost 7 bases and 0 bases, in that order; junction bases with no gene match: 9. Germline V CDR1 and CDR2: MDHEN, SYDVKM. This CDR3 is built from 17 residues. Only in-frame clones appear in the TCRdb table, and some are missing; sequencing was by immunoSEQ multiplex PCR. Of hundreds of thousands of clones in the sample, 85% were seen once. Sequenced sample: peripheral blood. The TCR originated in a woman between 50 and 59 years old with active or convalescent COVID-19. The rearrangement links TRBV28 to TRBJ2-2; 9 nucleotides agree with TRBD1. CDR3 protein: CASTTGTGYANTGELFF. DNA for the CDR3: TGTGCCAGCACCACCGGGACAGGGTACGCGAACACCGGGGAGCTGTTTTTT.